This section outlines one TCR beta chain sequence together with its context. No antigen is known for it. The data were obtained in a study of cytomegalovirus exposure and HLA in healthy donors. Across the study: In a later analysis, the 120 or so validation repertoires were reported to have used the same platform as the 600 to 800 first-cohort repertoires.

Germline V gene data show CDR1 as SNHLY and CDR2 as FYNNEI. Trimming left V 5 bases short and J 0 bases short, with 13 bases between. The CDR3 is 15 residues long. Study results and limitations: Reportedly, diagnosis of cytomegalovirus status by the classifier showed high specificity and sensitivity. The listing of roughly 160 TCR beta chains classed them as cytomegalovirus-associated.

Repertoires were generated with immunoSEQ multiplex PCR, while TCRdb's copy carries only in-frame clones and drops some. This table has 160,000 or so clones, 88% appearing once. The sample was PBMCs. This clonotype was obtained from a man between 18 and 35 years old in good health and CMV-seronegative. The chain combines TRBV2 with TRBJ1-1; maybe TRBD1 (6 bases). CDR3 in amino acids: CASSLDRNMNTEAFF. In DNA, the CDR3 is TGTGCCAGCAGTCTTGACAGGAACATGAACACTGAAGCTTTCTTT.